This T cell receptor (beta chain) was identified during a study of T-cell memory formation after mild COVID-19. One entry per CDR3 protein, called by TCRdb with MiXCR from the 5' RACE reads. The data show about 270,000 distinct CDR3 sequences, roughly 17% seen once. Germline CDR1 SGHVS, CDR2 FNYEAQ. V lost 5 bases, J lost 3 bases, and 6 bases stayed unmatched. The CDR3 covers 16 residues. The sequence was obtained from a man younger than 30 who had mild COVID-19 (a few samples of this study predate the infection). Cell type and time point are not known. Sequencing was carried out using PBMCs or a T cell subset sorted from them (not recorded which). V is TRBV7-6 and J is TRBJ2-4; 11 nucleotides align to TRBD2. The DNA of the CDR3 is TGTGCCAGCAGCCCTTTAGCGGGGGGGATCAAAAACATTCAGTACTTC. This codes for CASSPLAGGIKNIQYF.